The sequence of this T cell receptor (beta chain) was determined in a study of T-cell reconstitution after alpha-beta-depleted transplantation in children. General study points: After one year, T-cell counts and TCRbeta diversity mostly came from new T cells. It was reported that alpha-beta T cells came from several hundred expanded graft clones (about two months after transplant).

This sample's TCRbeta library carried unique molecular identifier barcodes. Each CDR3 protein gets one entry after TCRdb re-called the PCR reads with MiXCR. Among hundreds of thousands of distinct CDR3 sequences listed, under 12% were seen once. Trimming left V 0 bases short and J 5 bases short, with 8 bases between. CDR3 length equals 13 residues. Per the germline V gene, CDR1 is SGDLS and CDR2 is YYNGEE. This clonotype showed up many times. The antigen is not known. Specimen: PBMCs, collected before TCRalphabeta/CD19-depleted stem cell transplant. The clonotype originates from a child aged 2-15 years with inherited bone marrow failure, due to receive a stem cell transplant. The genes are TRBV9 and TRBJ2-5; maybe TRBD1 (6 bases). CDR3 nucleotide sequence: TGTGCCAGCAGCGTAGTGGGGGCTGAGACCCAGTACTTC. Protein sequence: CASSVVGAETQYF.